The clone carrying this T cell receptor (beta chain) was observed many times. Antigen unknown. The CDR3 spans 14 residues. V was shortened by 5 bases and J by 8 bases, with 18 bases between the two germline ends. The authors incorporated unique molecular identifiers into the TCR beta cDNA libraries. TCRdb re-analysed the PCR reads in MiXCR, keeping a single row per CDR3 protein. The sample includes over 700,000 distinct CDR3 sequences, roughly 27% of them seen just once. The sample originates from a study of post-analysis software for immune sequencing data. Findings of the study overall: Multiple sclerosis was associated with a significant reduction in normalized Chao1 diversity relative to controls. Controls had lower frequencies than patients of four or five TRBV segments, which included TRBV5-6, TRBV5-1 and TRBV20-1.

The J gene is TRBJ1-2, the V gene TRBV12-3 or TRBV12-4, with a possible D match to TRBD1 (5 bases). The sample consisted of blood. This sequence originates from a girl aged 10-17 years with multiple sclerosis. CDR3 amino acids: CASSRSGGYVGYTF. The CDR3, as DNA: TGTGCCAGCAGTCGATCCGGGGGGTACGTCGGCTACACCTTC.